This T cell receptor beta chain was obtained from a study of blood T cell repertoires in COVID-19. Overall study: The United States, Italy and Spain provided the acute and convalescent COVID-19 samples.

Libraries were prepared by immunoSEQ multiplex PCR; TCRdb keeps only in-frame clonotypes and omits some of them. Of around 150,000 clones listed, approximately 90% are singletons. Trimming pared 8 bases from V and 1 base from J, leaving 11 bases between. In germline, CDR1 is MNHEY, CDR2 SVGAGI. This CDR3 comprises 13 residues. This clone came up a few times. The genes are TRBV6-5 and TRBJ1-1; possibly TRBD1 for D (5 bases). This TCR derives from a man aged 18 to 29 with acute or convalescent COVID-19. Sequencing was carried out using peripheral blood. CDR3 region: CASGQGTNTEAFF. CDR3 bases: TGTGCCAGCGGGCAGGGAACGAACACTGAAGCTTTCTTT.